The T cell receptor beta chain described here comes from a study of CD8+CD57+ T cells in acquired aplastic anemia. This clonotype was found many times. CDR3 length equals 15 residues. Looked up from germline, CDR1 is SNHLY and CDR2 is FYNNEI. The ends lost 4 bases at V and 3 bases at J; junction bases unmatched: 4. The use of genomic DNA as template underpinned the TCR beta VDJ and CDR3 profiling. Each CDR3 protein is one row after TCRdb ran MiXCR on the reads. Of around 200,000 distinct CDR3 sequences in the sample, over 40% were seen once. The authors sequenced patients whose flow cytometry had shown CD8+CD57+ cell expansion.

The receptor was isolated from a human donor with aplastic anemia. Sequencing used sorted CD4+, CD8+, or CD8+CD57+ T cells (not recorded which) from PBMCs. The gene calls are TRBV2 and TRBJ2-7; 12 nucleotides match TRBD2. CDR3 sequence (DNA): TGTGCCAGCAGTGGTGGACTAGCGGGAATCTACGAGCAGTACTTC. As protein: CASSGGLAGIYEQYF.